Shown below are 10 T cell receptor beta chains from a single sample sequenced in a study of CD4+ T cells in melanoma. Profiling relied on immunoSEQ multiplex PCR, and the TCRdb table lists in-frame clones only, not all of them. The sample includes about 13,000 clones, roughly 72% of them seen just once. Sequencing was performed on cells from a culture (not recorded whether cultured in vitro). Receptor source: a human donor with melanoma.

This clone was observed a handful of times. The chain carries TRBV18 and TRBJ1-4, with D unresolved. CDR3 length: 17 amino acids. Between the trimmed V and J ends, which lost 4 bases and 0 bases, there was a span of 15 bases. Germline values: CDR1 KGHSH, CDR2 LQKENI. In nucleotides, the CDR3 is TGTGCCAGCTCACTCCTGACCATAGCATCAACTAATGAAAAACTGTTTTTT. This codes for CASSLLTIASTNEKLFF.

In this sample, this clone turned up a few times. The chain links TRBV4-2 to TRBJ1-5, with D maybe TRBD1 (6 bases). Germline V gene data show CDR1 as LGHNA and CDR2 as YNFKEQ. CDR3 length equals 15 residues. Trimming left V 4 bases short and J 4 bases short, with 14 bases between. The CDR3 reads CASSRSGTGNQPQHF. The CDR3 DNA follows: TGTGCCAGCAGCCGCAGCGGAACAGGGAATCAGCCCCAGCATTTT.

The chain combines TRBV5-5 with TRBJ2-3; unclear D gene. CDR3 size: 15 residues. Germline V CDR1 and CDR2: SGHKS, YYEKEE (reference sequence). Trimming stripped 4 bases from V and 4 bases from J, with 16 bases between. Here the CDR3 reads CASSLRTHLADTQYF. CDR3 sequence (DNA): TGTGCCAGCAGCCTCCGGACCCACCTTGCAGATACGCAGTATTTT.

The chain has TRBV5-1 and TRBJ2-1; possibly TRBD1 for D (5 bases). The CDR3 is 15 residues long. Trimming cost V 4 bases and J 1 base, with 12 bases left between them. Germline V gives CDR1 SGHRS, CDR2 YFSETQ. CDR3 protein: CASSTGHKSYNEQFF. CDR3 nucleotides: TGCGCCAGCAGCACCGGACATAAGTCCTACAATGAGCAGTTCTTC.

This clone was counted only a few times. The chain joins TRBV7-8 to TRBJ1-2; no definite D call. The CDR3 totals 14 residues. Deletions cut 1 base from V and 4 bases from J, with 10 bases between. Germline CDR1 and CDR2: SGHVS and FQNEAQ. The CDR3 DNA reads TGTGCCAGCAGCTTAGAGCGGGCATTCTATGGCTACACCTTC. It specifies CASSLERAFYGYTF.

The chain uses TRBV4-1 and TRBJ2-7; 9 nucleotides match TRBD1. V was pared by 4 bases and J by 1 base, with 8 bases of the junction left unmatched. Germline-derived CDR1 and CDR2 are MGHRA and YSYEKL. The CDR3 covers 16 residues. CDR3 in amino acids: CASSLPRTGESYEQYF. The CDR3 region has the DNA TGCGCCAGCAGCCTCCCTCGGACAGGGGAGTCCTACGAGCAGTACTTC.

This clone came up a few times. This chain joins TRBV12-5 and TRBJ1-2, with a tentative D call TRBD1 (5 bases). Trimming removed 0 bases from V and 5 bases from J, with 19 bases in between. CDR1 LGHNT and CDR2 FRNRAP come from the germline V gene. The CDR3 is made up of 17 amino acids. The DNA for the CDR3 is TGTGCTAGTGGTTTGGTAATTGTGAAGGGGCAGGAATATGGCTACACCTTC. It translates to CASGLVIVKGQEYGYTF. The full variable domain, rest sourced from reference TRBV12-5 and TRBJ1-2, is DARVTQTPRHKVTEMGQEVTMRCQPILGHNTVFWYRQTMMQGLELLAYFRNRAPLDDSGMPKDRFSAEMPDATLATLKIQPSEPRDSAVYFCASGLVIVKGQEYGYTFGSGTRLTVV.

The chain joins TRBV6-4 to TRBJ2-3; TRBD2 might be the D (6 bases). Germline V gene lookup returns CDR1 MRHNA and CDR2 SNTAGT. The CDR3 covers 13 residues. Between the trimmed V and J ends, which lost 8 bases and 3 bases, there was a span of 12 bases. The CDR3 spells CASSDRETDTQYF. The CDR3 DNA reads TGTGCCAGCTCCGACCGGGAGACAGATACGCAGTATTTT.

The CDR3 sequence: CASSLVRGGETQYF. In DNA form, the CDR3 reads TGTGCCAGCAGCTTAGTCAGGGGGGGCGAGACCCAGTACTTC. The chain links TRBV13 to TRBJ2-5, with D perhaps matching TRBD1 or TRBD2 (7 bases each). This CDR3 spans 14 amino acids. Trimming shortened V by 1 base and J by 5 bases, and 11 bases separated the two germline ends. The germline V gene encodes CDR1 PRHDT and CDR2 FYEKMQ (reference sequence).

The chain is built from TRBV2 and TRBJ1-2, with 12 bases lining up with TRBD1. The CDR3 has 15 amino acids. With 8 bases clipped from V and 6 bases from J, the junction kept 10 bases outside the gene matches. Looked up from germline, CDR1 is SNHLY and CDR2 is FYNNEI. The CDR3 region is CASATGTGGLDGYTF. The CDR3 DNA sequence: TGTGCCAGCGCTACCGGGACAGGGGGCCTGGATGGCTACACCTTC.